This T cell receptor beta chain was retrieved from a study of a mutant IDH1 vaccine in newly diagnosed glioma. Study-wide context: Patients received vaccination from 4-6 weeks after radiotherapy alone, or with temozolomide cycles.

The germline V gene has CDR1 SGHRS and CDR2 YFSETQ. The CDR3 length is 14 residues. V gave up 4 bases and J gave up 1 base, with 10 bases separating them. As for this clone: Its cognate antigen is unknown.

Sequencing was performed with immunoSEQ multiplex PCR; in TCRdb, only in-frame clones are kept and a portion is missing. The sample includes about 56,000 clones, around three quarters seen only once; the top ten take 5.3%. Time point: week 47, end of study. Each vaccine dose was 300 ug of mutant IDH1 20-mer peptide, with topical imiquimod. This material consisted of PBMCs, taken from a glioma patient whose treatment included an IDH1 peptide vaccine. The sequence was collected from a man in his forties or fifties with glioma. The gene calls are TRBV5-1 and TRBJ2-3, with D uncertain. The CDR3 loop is CASSVEQRTDTQYF. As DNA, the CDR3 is TGCGCCAGCAGCGTGGAACAGCGCACAGATACGCAGTATTTT.